This T cell receptor beta chain was captured by sequencing in a study of T cells in Graves' hyperthyroidism and ophthalmopathy. The CDR3 length is 15 residues. V gave up 5 bases and J gave up 7 bases; unmatched junction bases: 10. Participants, patients aged 18 to 65, had newly diagnosed hyperthyroidism with a duration under 2 months. Fresh peripheral blood, roughly 10 ml of it, supplied the PBMCs. The investigators amplified TCR beta CDR3 regions from RNA transcripts. An initial round of RT-PCR targeting the TCR CDR3 relied on the HTBI primer set. TCRdb reprocessed the multiplex PCR reads with MiXCR, giving one entry per CDR3 protein. The sample includes about 840,000 distinct CDR3 sequences, about two fifths seen only once; the top ten take more than 7%. Turning to this clonotype: Its antigen remains unidentified.

Study-level results: Also found in blood were most expanded thyroid clonotypes above 0.001.

The clonotype originates from a man between 18 and 29 years old with Graves' hyperthyroidism. The chain joins TRBV12-3 or TRBV12-4 to TRBJ1-2; TRBD1 matches at 10 bases. Sequencing was done on a sample of blood. This chain's CDR3 is CASSAPGQGLSGYTF. CDR3 DNA sequence: TGTGCCAGCAGTGCACCGGGACAGGGGTTAAGTGGCTACACCTTC.